This TCR beta chain was documented in a study of Ad26.COV2.S vaccination and SARS-CoV-2 variants. About the research overall: In the study, Ad26.COV2.S was injected intramuscularly once, or twice 56 days apart.

Treatment defined: roughly 20 received Ad26.COV2.S at low or high dose, single or two shots; 5 received placebo; per-sample allocation not given. Specimens were obtained on day 63 following the first vaccine or placebo injection. Expression of Wuhan-strain SARS-CoV-2 spike came from the Ad26 vector that formed the vaccine. TCRdb's copy holds only in-frame clones and misses some; the assay was immunoSEQ multiplex PCR. The sample carries around 450,000 clones, 80% to 95% recorded once. The receptor's source is a person between 18 and 65 years old who received the Ad26.COV2.S COVID-19 vaccine or a placebo. The sample consisted of peripheral blood, taken in a trial of Ad26.COV2.S vaccine versus placebo.

CDR3: CASSPRTGRFYNEQFF. In DNA, the CDR3 is TGTGCCAGCAGCCCGCGGACAGGGAGATTCTACAATGAGCAGTTCTTC. V usage is TRBV2 and J usage is TRBJ2-1; 8 nucleotides align to TRBD1. CDR1 and CDR2 (germline): SNHLY, FYNNEI. The CDR3 is 16 amino acids. V was clipped by 6 bases and J by 3 bases; unmatched bases: 10. Filled out from reference TRBV2 and TRBJ2-1, the complete variable domain reads EPEVTQTPSHQVTQMGQEVILRCVPISNHLYFYWYRQILGQKVEFLVSFYNNEISEKSEIFDDQFSVERPDGSNFTLKIRSTKLEDSAMYFCASSPRTGRFYNEQFFGPGTRLTVL.